This T cell receptor (beta chain) was observed in a study of blood T cells in healthy people across ages. A sample-barcoded 5' primer and a J-beta primer mix were used in a second PCR of roughly 7 to 12 cycles. Via MiXCR, TCRdb re-called the 5' RACE reads, giving one row per CDR3 protein. The sample has almost 1 million distinct CDR3 sequences; approximately 50% are singletons. The study drew donors from healthy Caucasian individuals in Russia aged roughly 6 to 100. The trim removed 0 bases at V and 4 bases at J, leaving 2 bases unmatched. The CDR3 contains 15 residues. Sequenced input: blood. This sequence originates from a woman in her sixties in good health. The gene calls are TRBV12-3 or TRBV12-4 and TRBJ2-1; 8 bases map to TRBD2. The CDR3 sequence is CASSLATSGYNEQFF. CDR3 bases: TGTGCCAGCAGTTTAGCTACTAGCGGTTACAATGAGCAGTTCTTC.